These T cell receptor beta chains were read from a single sample in a study of blood T cells in healthy people across ages. One entry per CDR3 protein results from TCRdb running MiXCR on the 5' RACE reads. The table has roughly 800,000 distinct CDR3 sequences, nearly 60% seen once. The source material was blood. Receptor source: a man between 25 and 39 years old in good health. Each CDR3 is given with its conserved first and last residue.

J	V	CDR3
TRBJ1-2	TRBV6-1	CASSDTGGYYGYTF
TRBJ2-3	TRBV10-3	CAVSEIRGRTDTQYF
TRBJ1-2	TRBV12-5	CASGLEGNGYTF
TRBJ1-1	TRBV12-3/TRBV12-4	CASSLETGVTEAFF
TRBJ2-7	TRBV10-3	CAISDQGDSYEQYF
TRBJ1-2	TRBV13	CASSAGGVNGYTF
TRBJ2-7	TRBV7-3	CASSLTRLAGGTYEQYF
TRBJ2-5	TRBV7-2	CASSLQQGGETQYF
TRBJ2-7	TRBV27	CASRSGTVLNEQYF
TRBJ1-4	TRBV12-3/TRBV12-4	CASTPQEGGNEKLFF
TRBJ1-1	TRBV7-2	CASSRNVNTEAFF
TRBJ2-5	TRBV14	CASSQGQGWQETQYF
TRBJ1-1	TRBV4-2	CASSQGQVRGEAFF
TRBJ1-2	TRBV6-1	CASREAGTGNYGYTF
TRBJ2-3	TRBV2	CASGWRNTDTQYF
TRBJ2-3	TRBV20-1	CSVSRQGRSTDTQYF
TRBJ2-7	TRBV27	CASSRSRSLYEQYF
TRBJ1-2	TRBV20-1	CSAGRQGRGGYTF
TRBJ2-1	TRBV15	CATSPYSGGYNEQFF
TRBJ2-1	TRBV6-4	CASRSKFF
TRBJ2-7	TRBV27	CASSSVWTGGPGEQYF
TRBJ2-1	TRBV7-8	CASSLGALGYEQFF
TRBJ2-4	TRBV4-2	CATKETSGSKNIQYF
TRBJ2-7	TRBV5-1	CASRIRDGANEQYF
TRBJ2-1	TRBV11-2	CASSLDAGDEQFF
TRBJ2-5	TRBV6-5	CASRGQGAVETQYF
TRBJ2-1	TRBV4-2	CASSSLLAGRHEQFF
TRBJ2-5	TRBV7-2	CASSLQLAGAGAQYF
TRBJ2-6	TRBV6-2/TRBV6-3	CASSSLKANSGANVLTF
TRBJ2-5	TRBV6-6	CASSYQAGVVEQYF
TRBJ1-2	TRBV3-1	CASSQEPRQADGYTF
TRBJ2-1	TRBV6-4	CASSVGPRPNNEQFF
TRBJ2-1	TRBV20-1	CSAQSDEQFF
TRBJ2-6	TRBV6-6	CASRNGLSGANVLTF
TRBJ2-1	TRBV6-5	CASSHGHEQFF
TRBJ2-7	TRBV3-1	CASSQDWDSSYEQYF
TRBJ2-1	TRBV6-2/TRBV6-3	CASSYSRASRERQFF
TRBJ2-7	TRBV12-3/TRBV12-4	CASSLGQTRTYEQYF
TRBJ2-1	TRBV7-2	CASLRGSVLGGNEQFF
TRBJ2-5	TRBV12-3/TRBV12-4	CASSRIAGGLETQYF
TRBJ2-7	TRBV27	CATGTGYEQYF
TRBJ2-7	TRBV5-5	CASSKSGSSYEQYF
TRBJ2-7	TRBV7-2	CASSFSSGQTYEQYF
.	TRBV6-6	CASSPTGGASYEQYF
TRBJ1-2	TRBV3-1	CASSQDASGASRYTF
TRBJ2-5	TRBV20-1	CSAREARGIQETQYF